This T cell receptor (beta chain) stems from a study of regulatory T cells in long-lasting Graves disease. General study points: Persistent cases of Graves' showed reduced TCR diversity relative to newly diagnosed patients.

Researchers made TCR beta libraries by using iRepertoire HTBI primers and running Arm-PCR on CDR3 regions. Authors' processing steps: Across the samples, identification revealed 55 to 75 TRBV and around 13 TRBJ segments. TCRdb redid the calling of the multiplex PCR reads with MiXCR, one entry per CDR3 protein. For this entry, the V and J calls and clone size follow TCRdb and not the study's own pipeline. The data hold about 660,000 distinct CDR3 sequences, with 30% observed a single time. Details on this clonotype: Its antigen is currently unknown.

CDR3 length: 15 residues. In germline, CDR1 is SGHDT, CDR2 YYEEEE. Trimming removed 0 bases from V and 3 bases from J, with 9 bases in between. Time point in this sample: persistent/refractory GD, antithyroid drugs over 5 years with positive TRAb. The TCR library used RNA extracted from PBMCs. EDTA tubes collected nine milliliters of peripheral blood. The sequenced sample was peripheral blood mononuclear cells (PBMCs), obtained when the disease was refractory, from a patient treated with antithyroid drugs. This chain joins TRBV5-6 and TRBJ1-4; D may be TRBD1 (6 bases). The TCR originated in a female donor with Graves disease. The CDR3 DNA reads TGTGCCAGCAGCTTGGCTGGGGGCTCTAATGAAAAACTGTTTTTT. Its protein is CASSLAGGSNEKLFF.